Only a few counts were recorded for the clone carrying this TCR beta chain. The sample belongs to a study of T-cell reconstitution after alpha-beta-depleted transplantation in children. Unique molecular identifiers were used to barcode this TCRbeta library. TCRdb redid the calling of the PCR reads with MiXCR, one entry per CDR3 protein. The sample lists more than 150,000 distinct CDR3 sequences; less than 8% were seen once. The CDR3 spans 15 residues. V lost 4 bases to trimming and J lost 4 bases, with 17 bases between them. Germline CDR1 and CDR2: SGHRS and YFSETQ. The clonotype comes from a human donor who donated a stem cell graft to a child with Wiskott-Aldrich syndrome. The sample consisted of PBMCs from the stem cell graft donor, taken from the stem cell graft. The J gene is TRBJ1-1, the V gene TRBV5-1, with unresolved D. In DNA form, the CDR3 reads TGCGCCAGCAGCCCGGATTTCCCGGGTCCCACTGAAGCTTTCTTT. Translated: CASSPDFPGPTEAFF.